One sample yielded the 26 T cell receptor beta chains listed below, sequenced in a study of early T cells in non-severe SARS-CoV-2 infection. TCRdb itself ran the 5' RACE reads through MiXCR, one entry per CDR3 protein. The table shows tens of thousands of distinct CDR3 sequences, with around 15% occurring only once. The specimen was whole blood. Receptors were obtained from an adult who was a healthcare worker with PCR-confirmed SARS-CoV-2 infection or an uninfected control (not recorded which).

This clonotype was counted only a few times. The chain couples TRBV10-2 to TRBJ2-7; D unresolved. The V gene's germline CDR1 is WSHSY and CDR2 SAAADI. The CDR3 covers 12 residues. V lost 8 bases, J lost 5 bases, and 13 bases lay in between. This CDR3 reads CASASLPNEQYF. DNA for the CDR3: TGCGCCAGCGCCAGCTTACCAAACGAGCAGTACTTC.

A note on this clonotype: At one boundary the junction diverges from the germline segment, which might be a read error. This chain links TRBV7-7 with TRBJ2-1, with a possible D match to TRBD1 (5 bases). CDR3 length: 15 residues. Germline loops: CDR1 SSHAT, CDR2 FNYEAQ (reference sequence). The CDR3 region is CASSLSRGSYNEQFF. CDR3 nucleotide sequence: TGTGCTAGCAGCTTAAGTAGGGGCTCCTACAATGAGCAGTTCTTC.

The chain employs TRBV12-3 or TRBV12-4 and TRBJ1-5; D possibly corresponds to TRBD1 (6 bases). Trimming shortened V by 6 bases and J by 5 bases, and 17 bases separated the two germline ends. This CDR3 region has 15 residues. The CDR3: CASSSPLEGDQPQHF. CDR3 in DNA: TGTGCCAGCAGCAGTCCGCTCGAGGGGGATCAGCCCCAGCATTTT.

This chain links TRBV3-1 with TRBJ1-1; no clear D. In germline, CDR1 is LGHDT, CDR2 YNNKEL (reference sequence). The CDR3 covers 13 residues. V lost 4 bases, J lost 5 bases, and 11 bases lay in between. The CDR3 coding sequence is TGTGCCAGCAGCCCAACCGGGTGGACTGAAGCTTTCTTT. It codes for CASSPTGWTEAFF. Full variable domain (outside the CDR3, taken from reference TRBV3-1 and TRBJ1-1): DTAVSQTPKYLVTQMGNDKSIKCEQNLGHDTMYWYKQDSKKFLKIMFSYNNKELIINETVPNRFSPKSPDKAHLNLHINSLELGDSAVYFCASSPTGWTEAFFGQGTRLTVV.

This clonotype came up a few times. The V call is TRBV7-9, the J call TRBJ1-1, with 8 bases lining up with TRBD1. V shed 4 bases, J shed 7 bases, and the junction held 5 bases outside the gene matches. The CDR3 length is 13 residues. The V gene's germline CDR1 is SEHNR and CDR2 FQNEAQ (reference sequence). The CDR3 protein is CASSSGQGVEAFF. The CDR3 coding sequence is TGTGCCAGCAGCTCAGGACAGGGAGTTGAAGCTTTCTTT.

The V and J genes are TRBV24-1 and TRBJ1-1, with D uncertain. Germline CDR1 and CDR2: KGHDR and SFDVKD. CDR3 length equals 13 residues. V lost 8 bases and J lost 5, with 14 bases in between. CDR3 DNA: TGTGCCACCATGGGCCGCCTTGGGACTGAAGCTTTCTTT. It codes for CATMGRLGTEAFF.

This CDR3 is CASILRPGSYEQYF. CDR3 in DNA: TGTGCCAGCATTCTCCGGCCGGGCTCCTACGAGCAGTACTTC. V is TRBV27 and J is TRBJ2-7; no clear D gene. V was clipped by 7 bases and J by 0 bases, with 13 bases between them. This CDR3 is 14 amino acids long. Germline V gene lookup returns CDR1 MNHEY and CDR2 SMNVEV (reference sequence).

This clonotype has ten or more counts. V usage is TRBV12-3 or TRBV12-4 and J usage is TRBJ2-7, with D uncertain. Trimming removed 0 bases from V and 2 bases from J, with 8 bases in between. The CDR3 spans 14 residues. The CDR3 protein is CASSLAAGTYEQYF. CDR3 DNA sequence: TGTGCCAGCAGTTTAGCGGCCGGCACCTACGAGCAGTACTTC.

The chain joins TRBV4-1 to TRBJ2-1; D perhaps matches TRBD2 (6 bases). This CDR3 is 17 amino acids long. Trimming cost V 1 base and J 12 bases, with 25 bases left between them. Per the germline V gene, CDR1 is MGHRA and CDR2 is YSYEKL. The CDR3 region has the DNA TGCGCCAGCAGCCAAGCAACTTTGCGGGATAAAGAGGGAGGGCAGTTCTTC. Protein: CASSQATLRDKEGGQFF.

This clonotype showed up many times. CDR3 loop: CATSRDQGSSYEQYF. The CDR3 nucleotides read TGTGCCACCAGCAGAGATCAGGGCTCCTCCTACGAGCAGTACTTC. V gene TRBV15 combines with J gene TRBJ2-7, with a tentative D call TRBD1 (5 bases). The CDR3 extends over 15 amino acids. Germline loops: CDR1 LNHNV, CDR2 YYDKDF (reference sequence). V dropped 0 bases and J dropped 0 bases, with 9 bases sitting between them.

This chain uses TRBV11-3 with TRBJ2-7; the D gene is possibly TRBD2 (6 bases). The V end lost 3 bases, the J end lost 4 bases, and 16 bases lay between the germline ends. The germline CDR1 and CDR2 sequences are SGHNT and YENEEA. This CDR3 is built from 15 residues. The CDR3 DNA reads as TGTGCCAGCAGCTTCGGGGACTCCCCGGCATACGAGCAGTACTTC. This codes for CASSFGDSPAYEQYF.

This chain links TRBV9 with TRBJ2-3; a weak D match, TRBD2 (6 bases). There are 14 residues in the CDR3. From germline, CDR1 is SGDLS and CDR2 YYNGEE. V was trimmed by 0 bases and J by 2 bases, leaving 7 bases between them. The CDR3 nucleotides read TGTGCCAGCAGCGTAGGACTAGTCACAGATACGCAGTATTTT. Residues: CASSVGLVTDTQYF. The full variable domain, completed using reference TRBV9 and TRBJ2-3, is DSGVTQTPKHLITATGQRVTLRCSPRSGDLSVYWYQQSLDQGLQFLIQYYNGEERAKGNILERFSAQQFPDLHSELNLSSLELGDSALYFCASSVGLVTDTQYFGPGTRLTVL.

V gene TRBV6-6 combines with J gene TRBJ1-3; 7 bases are shared with TRBD1. The CDR3 is 13 amino acids. CDR1 is MNHNY, CDR2 SVGAGI, per germline (reference sequence). The V gene end was trimmed by 11 bases and the J gene end by 4 bases; junction bases not matched to a gene: 8. CDR3 sequence: CAGRQGKGNTIYF. As DNA, the CDR3 is TGTGCCGGTCGACAGGGAAAGGGAAACACCATATATTTT.

In its sample, this clonotype was seen once. One end of the junction varies from germline; a read error may be responsible. The chain employs TRBV7-8 and TRBJ1-2; perhaps TRBD1 as D (5 bases). There are 11 residues in the CDR3. Germline V gene lookup returns CDR1 SGHVS and CDR2 FQNEAQ. CDR3 loop: CARSLGLSYTF. DNA of the CDR3: TGTGCCCGCAGCTTGGGACTTTCTTACACCTTC.

This clonotype was counted ten times or more. This rearrangement joins TRBV6-5 to TRBJ2-7; tentative D call: TRBD2 (6 bases). V shed 0 bases and J shed 6 bases, with 15 bases lying between them. In germline, CDR1 is MNHEY, CDR2 SVGAGI. The CDR3 contains 15 residues. The CDR3 DNA is TGTGCCAGCAGTTACTCGGGAGGACGGTTTGGCGAGCAGTACTTC. Protein sequence: CASSYSGGRFGEQYF.

The sample holds a few counts of this clonotype. The chain joins TRBV5-4 to TRBJ2-2, with 8 bases that match TRBD1. The germline CDR1 and CDR2 sequences are SGHNT and YYREEE (reference sequence). The V and J ends lost 4 bases and 12 bases, in that order; junction bases with no gene match: 8. The CDR3 is 13 residues long. CDR3 sequence (DNA): TGTGCCAGCAGCCGAGGACAGGGAAAGAAGCTGTTTTTT. Translating it yields CASSRGQGKKLFF.

This clonotype was picked up one time. This chain links TRBV4-2 with TRBJ1-2; 7 nucleotides match TRBD1. Germline V CDR1 and CDR2: LGHNA, YNFKEQ. The length of the CDR3 is 15 residues. The ends lost 2 bases at V and 6 bases at J; junction bases unmatched: 9. Here the CDR3 DNA reads TGTGCCAGCAGCCAACCACCAGGGGGTGAGAATGGCTACACCTTC. Residues: CASSQPPGGENGYTF.

The chain couples TRBV29-1 to TRBJ1-3; a weak D match, TRBD1 (5 bases). The V gene lost 5 bases and the J gene lost 4 bases, with 9 bases spanning the gap. CDR3 length: 12 amino acids. In germline, CDR1 is SQVTM, CDR2 ANQGSEA. CDR3 sequence reads: CSVWGLGNTIYF. Here the CDR3 DNA reads TGCAGCGTTTGGGGGTTAGGAAACACCATATATTTT.

This clonotype was seen ten or more times. The rearrangement uses TRBV20-1 and TRBJ2-7; D assignment may be TRBD1 or TRBD2 (5 bases each). This CDR3 has 15 residues. Germline values: CDR1 DFQATT, CDR2 SNEGSKA (reference sequence). V gave up 4 bases and J gave up 1 base, with 17 bases separating them. Written as DNA, the CDR3 is TGCAGTGCTAAAGATCGGGGCCAGGGTTCCTACGAGCAGTACTTC. Translation: CSAKDRGQGSYEQYF.

In DNA form, the CDR3 reads TGTGCCACCCAAAGTCCAGGGAGCTACGAGCAGTACTTC. This encodes CATQSPGSYEQYF. The chain recombines TRBV6-2 or TRBV6-3 with TRBJ2-7; tentatively, D is TRBD1 or TRBD2 (5 bases each). The CDR3 extends over 13 amino acids. V dropped 10 bases and J dropped 3 bases, with 16 bases sitting between them. Germline CDR1 and CDR2: MNHEY and SVGEGT.

The rearrangement uses TRBV27 and TRBJ1-2; D might be TRBD1 (5 bases). This CDR3 region has 14 residues. Trimming shortened V by 8 bases and J by 3 bases, and 16 bases separated the two germline ends. Germline CDR1 reads MNHEY; CDR2 reads SMNVEV (reference sequence). The CDR3 DNA reads TGTGCCAGCCGGTCCGGGCAGGGCCACTATGGCTACACCTTC. Protein: CASRSGQGHYGYTF.

This chain connects TRBV19 to TRBJ2-1; D might be TRBD1 or TRBD2, each matching 5 bases. V lost 5 bases and J 6 bases, leaving 11 bases between the germline ends. The CDR3 has 13 residues. Germline V gene data show CDR1 as LNHDA and CDR2 as SQIVND (reference sequence). This chain's CDR3 is CASSLGTSNEQFF. In nucleotides, the CDR3 is TGTGCCAGTAGTCTCGGGACCTCCAATGAGCAGTTCTTC. Complete variable domain (other parts from reference TRBV19 and TRBJ2-1): DGGITQSPKYLFRKEGQNVTLSCEQNLNHDAMYWYRQDPGQGLRLIYYSQIVNDFQKGDIAEGYSVSREKKESFPLTVTSAQKNPTAFYLCASSLGTSNEQFFGPGTRLTVL.

This clonotype was seen a handful of times. The CDR3 loop is CASSVFGAHRGGSGANVLTF. The CDR3 DNA is TGTGCCAGCAGCGTTTTCGGGGCCCACAGAGGAGGTTCCGGGGCCAACGTCCTGACTTTC. The chain combines TRBV9 with TRBJ2-6, with D perhaps given as TRBD1 or TRBD2 (5 bases each). Deletions cut 2 bases from V and 4 bases from J, with 25 bases between. Germline assignment: CDR1 SGDLS and CDR2 YYNGEE. This CDR3 has 20 residues.

This clonotype was seen more than once but under ten times. CDR3 residues: CASRVGGLAGVKSSSYNEQFF. The CDR3 nucleotides read TGTGCCAGCAGAGTGGGAGGACTAGCGGGGGTCAAATCTAGCTCCTACAATGAGCAGTTCTTC. The chain links TRBV27 to TRBJ2-1; 13 bases are shared with TRBD2. In germline, CDR1 is MNHEY, CDR2 SMNVEV (reference sequence). The V gene end was trimmed by 6 bases and the J gene end by 0 bases; junction bases not matched to a gene: 17. The CDR3 totals 21 residues.

This chain joins TRBV7-9 and TRBJ1-1; TRBD1 might be the D (5 bases). CDR3 length: 15 amino acids. Trimming took 1 base from V and 5 from J, leaving 14 bases between them. The germline V gene has CDR1 SEHNR and CDR2 FQNEAQ (reference sequence). CDR3 sequence: CASSLVDIKGTEAFF. The CDR3 nucleotides read TGTGCCAGCAGCTTAGTCGACATAAAGGGGACTGAAGCTTTCTTT.

To note about this clonotype: One end of the junction varies from germline; a read error may be responsible. The CDR3 here is CVSRSGLENTEAFF. The DNA for the CDR3 is TGTGTCAGCAGATCAGGACTCGAGAACACTGAAGCTTTCTTT. The genes are TRBV7-6 and TRBJ1-1; no reliable D call. Germline V lookup: CDR1 SGHVS, CDR2 FNYEAQ. The CDR3 totals 14 residues. Together with reference TRBV7-6 and TRBJ1-1, the CDR3 gives the full variable domain: GAGVSQSPRYKVTKRGQDVALRCDPISGHVSLYWYRQALGQGPEFLTYFNYEAQQDKSGLPNDRFSAERPEGSISTLTIQRTEQRDSAMYRCVSRSGLENTEAFFGQGTRLTVV.